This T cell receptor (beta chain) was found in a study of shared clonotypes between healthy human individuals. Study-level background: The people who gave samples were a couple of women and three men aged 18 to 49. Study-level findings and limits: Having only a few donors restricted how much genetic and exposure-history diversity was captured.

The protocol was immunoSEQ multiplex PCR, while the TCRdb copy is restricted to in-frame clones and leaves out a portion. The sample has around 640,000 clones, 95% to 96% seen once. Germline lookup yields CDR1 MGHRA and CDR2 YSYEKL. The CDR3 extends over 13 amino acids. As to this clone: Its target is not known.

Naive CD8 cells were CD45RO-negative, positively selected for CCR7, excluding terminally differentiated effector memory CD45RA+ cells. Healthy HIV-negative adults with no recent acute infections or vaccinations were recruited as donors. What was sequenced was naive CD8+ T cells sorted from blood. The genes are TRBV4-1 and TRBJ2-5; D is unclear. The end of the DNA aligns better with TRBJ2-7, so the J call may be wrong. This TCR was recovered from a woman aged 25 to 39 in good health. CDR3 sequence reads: CASSQGREYEQYF. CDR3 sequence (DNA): TGCGCCAGCAGCCAAGGGAGAGAATACGAGCAGTACTTC.